The 9 T cell receptor beta chains in this list originate from one sample, sequenced in a study of tumor T cells in aggressive B-cell lymphoma. Using immunoSEQ multiplex PCR, the repertoire was profiled, and TCRdb retains in-frame clones only, with some absent. The table has around 4,000 clones, approximately 80% seen once; the top ten hold 45% to 55%. Source material: tumor tissue. These receptors were obtained from an adult with diffuse large B cell lymphoma.

The chain carries TRBV18 and TRBJ1-2; TRBD1 matches 8 bases. The CDR3 runs to 16 residues. V was pared by 4 bases and J by 6 bases, with 13 bases of the junction left unmatched. Germline V gives CDR1 KGHSH, CDR2 LQKENI. CDR3 loop: CASSLFGQGLGDGYTF. The CDR3, as DNA: TGTGCCAGCTCACTGTTCGGACAGGGTTTAGGAGATGGCTACACCTTC.

The chain couples TRBV2 to TRBJ1-5, with no clear D. This CDR3 contains 13 residues. Germline CDR1 and CDR2: SNHLY and FYNNEI. Trimming removed 10 bases at V and 4 bases at J, with 14 bases between. The CDR3 DNA reads as TGTGCCACCACGGGCGGAGGTAATCAGCCCCAGCATTTT. Protein: CATTGGGNQPQHF.

The chain carries TRBV10-3 and TRBJ2-3; D is undetermined. The CDR3 is 16 amino acids. Deletions cut 0 bases from V and 2 bases from J, with 12 bases between. CDR1 ENHRY and CDR2 SYGVKD come from the germline V gene. The CDR3, as DNA: TGTGCCATCAGTGAGTCGCTGGCTAGTGACACAGATACGCAGTATTTT. As protein: CAISESLASDTDTQYF.

The chain combines TRBV19 with TRBJ2-6, with D possibly being TRBD1 (5 bases). The CDR3 has 18 residues. V was trimmed by 5 bases and J by 0 bases, leaving 17 bases between them. The germline gives CDR1 LNHDA, CDR2 SQIVND (reference sequence). The CDR3 DNA reads as TGTGCCAGTAGTCCCCAAGCATCACAGGTCTCTGGGGCCAACGTCCTGACTTTC. Encoded protein: CASSPQASQVSGANVLTF.

This clone was seen only a few times. The chain employs TRBV11-3 and TRBJ1-2, with 12 bases aligning to TRBD1. Looked up from germline, CDR1 is SGHNT and CDR2 is YENEEA. The junction had 4 bases not matched to a gene; V was cut back by 1 base and J by 4 bases. The CDR3 extends over 16 amino acids. The CDR3 coding sequence is TGTGCCAGCAGCTTAGGGGACAGGGGGCGAGGCTATGGCTACACCTTC. The encoded protein is CASSLGDRGRGYGYTF.

This sequence joins TRBV30 and TRBJ2-1, with a possible D match to TRBD1 (6 bases). The V gene's germline CDR1 is GTSNPN and CDR2 SVGIG (reference sequence). The CDR3 is 14 amino acids. Here the CDR3 reads CAQGTTLTGSEQFF. In DNA, the CDR3 is TGTGCTCAGGGGACCACTCTTACAGGGAGTGAGCAGTTCTTC. Together with reference TRBV30 and TRBJ2-1, the CDR3 gives the full variable domain: SQTIHQWPATLVQPVGSPLSLECTVEGTSNPNLYWYRQAAGRGLQLLFYSVGIGQISSEVPQNLSASRPQDRQFILSSKKLLLSDSGFYLCAQGTTLTGSEQFFGPGTRLTVL.

Here the CDR3 DNA reads TGTGCCAGCTATGGCAGGACTTACGAGCAGTACTTC. Translating gives CASYGRTYEQYF. The chain links TRBV6-5 to TRBJ2-7; tentatively, D is TRBD2 (5 bases). Germline CDR1 and CDR2: MNHEY and SVGAGI. The CDR3 is made up of 12 amino acids. Deletions cut 8 bases from V and 4 bases from J, with 12 bases between.

The chain is built from TRBV6-4 and TRBJ2-7; 12 nucleotides align to TRBD2. The CDR3 loop spans 15 amino acids. V was clipped by 3 bases and J by 1 base; unmatched bases: 1. Germline-derived CDR1 and CDR2 are MRHNA and SNTAGT. The CDR3 loop is CASSETSGGSYEQYF. Here the CDR3 DNA reads TGTGCCAGCAGTGAGACTAGCGGGGGTTCCTACGAGCAGTACTTC.

Here the CDR3 DNA reads TGTGCCAGCAGCTTAGATTTCGTAGGGGCTGCTGAAAAACTGTTTTTT. This encodes CASSLDFVGAAEKLFF. The chain joins TRBV7-2 to TRBJ1-4, with D maybe TRBD1 (5 bases). Germline CDR1 and CDR2: SGHTA and FQGNSA. Trimming took 1 base from V and 7 from J, leaving 16 bases between them. The CDR3 is 16 residues long.